The following is a T cell receptor beta chain sequence with its context. Its target is not known. This sample stems from a study of T cell responses to AZD1222 COVID-19 vaccine. Findings of the study overall: An increase in Spike-specific TCR breadth and depth was observed after two AZD1222 doses. Mostly white British, mostly female donors; authors suggested clonal diversity may be underestimated. AZD1222 recipients seropositive at baseline numbered only six or seven.

Sequencing used immunoSEQ multiplex PCR; TCRdb keeps in-frame clones, though not all of them. The table shows some 89,000 clones, with under 95% occurring only once. The CDR3 has 12 residues. V was pared by 6 bases and J by 8 bases, with 13 bases between. CDR1 is LGHNT and CDR2 is FRNRAP in the germline V gene. The clonotype comes from an adult in good health. This chain uses TRBV12-5 with TRBJ1-2; no definite D call. The specimen comprised peripheral blood, sampled on day 0 of AZD1222 vaccination. The DNA of the CDR3 is TGTGCTAGTGGGATCGGAGGGAGGGGCTACACCTTC. Amino acid sequence: CASGIGGRGYTF.